What follows is one TCR beta chain and its context. Original handling: Using reference gene primer amplification, nucleated cell counts were estimated. Measured with immunoSEQ multiplex PCR; TCRdb has only the in-frame clones, and not every one. V and J calls and clone size are copied from that table; D and trimming were computed from the DNA. The sample records some 180,000 clones, about 85% being singletons. The sample is drawn from a study of blood T cell repertoires in COVID-19. On the study more broadly: Collection of acute and convalescent COVID-19 samples took place in the United States, Italy and Spain. T cells, B-cell-depleted T cells, or PBMCs provided the cDNA or gDNA that served as material.

Germline CDR1 is SNHLY and CDR2 is FYNNEI. The CDR3 runs to 13 residues. With 7 bases clipped from V and 5 bases from J, the junction kept 5 bases outside the gene matches. The source is a man between 60 and 70 years old with active or convalescent COVID-19. The chain recombines TRBV2 with TRBJ1-2; the match to TRBD1 covers 9 bases. Sample: peripheral blood. This chain's CDR3 is CASKDRGPYGYTF. Written as DNA, the CDR3 is TGTGCCAGCAAGGACAGGGGCCCTTATGGCTACACCTTC.